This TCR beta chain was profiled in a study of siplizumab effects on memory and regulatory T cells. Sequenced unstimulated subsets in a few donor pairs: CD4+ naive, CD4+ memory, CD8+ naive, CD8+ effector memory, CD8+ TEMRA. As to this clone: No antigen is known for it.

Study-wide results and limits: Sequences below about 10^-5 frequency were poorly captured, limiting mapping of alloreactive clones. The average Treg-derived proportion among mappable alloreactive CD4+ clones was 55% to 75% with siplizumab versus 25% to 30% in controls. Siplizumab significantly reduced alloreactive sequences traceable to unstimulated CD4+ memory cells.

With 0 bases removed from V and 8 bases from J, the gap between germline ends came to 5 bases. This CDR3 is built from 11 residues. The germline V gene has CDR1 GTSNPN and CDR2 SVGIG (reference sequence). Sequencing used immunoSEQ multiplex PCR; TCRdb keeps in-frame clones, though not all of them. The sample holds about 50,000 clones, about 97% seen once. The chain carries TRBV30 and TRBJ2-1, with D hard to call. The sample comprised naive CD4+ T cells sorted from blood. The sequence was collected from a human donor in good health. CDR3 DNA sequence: TGTGCCTGGAGTGTATGGGATGAGCAGTTCTTC. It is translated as CAWSVWDEQFF.